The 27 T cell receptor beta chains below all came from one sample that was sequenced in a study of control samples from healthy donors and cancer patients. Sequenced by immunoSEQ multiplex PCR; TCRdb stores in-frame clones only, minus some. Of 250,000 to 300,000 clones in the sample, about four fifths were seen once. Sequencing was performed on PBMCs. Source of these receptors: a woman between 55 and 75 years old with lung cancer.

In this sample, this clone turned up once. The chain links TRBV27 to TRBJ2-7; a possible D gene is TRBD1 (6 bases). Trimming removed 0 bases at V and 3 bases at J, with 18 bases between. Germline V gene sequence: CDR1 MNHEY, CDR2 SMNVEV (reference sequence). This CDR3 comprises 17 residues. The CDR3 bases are TGTGCCAGCAGTTTATCCCCCTCCGCGAACAGGGACTACGAGCAGTACTTC. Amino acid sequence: CASSLSPSANRDYEQYF.

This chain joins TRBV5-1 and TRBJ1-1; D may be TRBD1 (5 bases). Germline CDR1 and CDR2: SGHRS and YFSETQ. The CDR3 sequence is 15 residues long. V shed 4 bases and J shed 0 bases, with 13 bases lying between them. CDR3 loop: CASSPGSGLNTEAFF. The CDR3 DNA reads TGCGCCAGCAGCCCAGGATCGGGGCTGAACACTGAAGCTTTCTTT.

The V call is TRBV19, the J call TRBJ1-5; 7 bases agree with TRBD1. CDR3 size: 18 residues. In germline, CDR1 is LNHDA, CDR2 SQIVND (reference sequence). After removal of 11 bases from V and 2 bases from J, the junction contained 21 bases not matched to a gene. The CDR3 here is CALNPPDRELSGNQPQHF. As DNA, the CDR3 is TGTGCCTTAAACCCTCCTGACAGGGAGCTTTCGGGCAATCAGCCCCAGCATTTT.

CDR3 nucleotide sequence: TGTGCCACCAGCAGCCCAAATGAAAAACTGTTTTTT. Protein: CATSSPNEKLFF. V and J are TRBV15 and TRBJ1-4; D is ambiguous. This CDR3 spans 12 amino acids. Between the trimmed V and J ends, which lost 3 bases and 5 bases, there was a span of 4 bases. Per germline, CDR1 LNHNV and CDR2 YYDKDF (reference sequence).

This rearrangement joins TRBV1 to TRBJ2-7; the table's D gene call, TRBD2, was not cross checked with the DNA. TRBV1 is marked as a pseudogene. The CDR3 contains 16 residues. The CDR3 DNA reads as TGCACCAGCAGCCAAGATCTTAGCGAGGGCTCCTACGAGCAGTACTTC. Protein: CTSSQDLSEGSYEQYF.

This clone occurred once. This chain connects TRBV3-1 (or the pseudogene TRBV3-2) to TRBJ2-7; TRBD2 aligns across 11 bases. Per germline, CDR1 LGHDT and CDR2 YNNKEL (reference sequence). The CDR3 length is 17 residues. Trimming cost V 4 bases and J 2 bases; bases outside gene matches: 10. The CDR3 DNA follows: TGTGCCAGCAGCCCCAATCTGGGACTAGCGGCCACCTACGAGCAGTACTTC. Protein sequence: CASSPNLGLAATYEQYF.

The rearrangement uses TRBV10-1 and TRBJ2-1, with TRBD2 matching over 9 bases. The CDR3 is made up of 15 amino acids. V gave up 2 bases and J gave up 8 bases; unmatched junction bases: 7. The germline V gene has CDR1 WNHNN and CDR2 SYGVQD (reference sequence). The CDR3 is CASSEGSSGIYEQFF. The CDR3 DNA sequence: TGCGCCAGCAGTGAGGGGTCTAGCGGGATCTATGAGCAGTTCTTC.

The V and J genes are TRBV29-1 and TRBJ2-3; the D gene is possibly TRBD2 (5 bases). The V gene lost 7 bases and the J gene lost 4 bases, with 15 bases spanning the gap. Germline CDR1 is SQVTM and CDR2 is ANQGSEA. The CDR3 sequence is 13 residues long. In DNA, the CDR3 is TGCAGCGCGGGGATTCGACCCGCAGATACGCAGTATTTT. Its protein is CSAGIRPADTQYF.

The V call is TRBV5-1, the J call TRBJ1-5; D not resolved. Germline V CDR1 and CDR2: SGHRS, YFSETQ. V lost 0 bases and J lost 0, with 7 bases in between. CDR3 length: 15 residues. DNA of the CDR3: TGCGCCAGCAGCTTGGGCGGGGATAGCAATCAGCCCCAGCATTTT. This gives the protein CASSLGGDSNQPQHF.

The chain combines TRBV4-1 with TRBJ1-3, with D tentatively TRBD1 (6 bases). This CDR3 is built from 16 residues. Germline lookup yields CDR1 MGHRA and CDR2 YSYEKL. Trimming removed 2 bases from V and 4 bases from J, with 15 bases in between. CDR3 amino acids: CASSQPRYGGGNTIYF. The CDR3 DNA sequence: TGCGCCAGCAGCCAACCCCGTTATGGGGGCGGAAACACCATATATTTT.

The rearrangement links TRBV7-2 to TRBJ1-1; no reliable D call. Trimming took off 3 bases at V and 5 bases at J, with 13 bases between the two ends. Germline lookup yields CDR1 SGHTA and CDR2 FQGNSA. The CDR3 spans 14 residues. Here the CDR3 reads CASSFFFTGTEAFF. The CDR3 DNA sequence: TGTGCCAGCAGCTTTTTCTTTACGGGGACTGAAGCTTTCTTT.

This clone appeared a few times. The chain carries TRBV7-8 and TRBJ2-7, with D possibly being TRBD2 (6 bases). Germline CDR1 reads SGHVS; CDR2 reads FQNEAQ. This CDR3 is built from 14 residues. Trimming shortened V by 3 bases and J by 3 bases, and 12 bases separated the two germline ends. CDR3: CASSFPGTGYEQYF. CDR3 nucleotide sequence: TGTGCCAGCAGCTTCCCGGGGACTGGCTACGAGCAGTACTTC.

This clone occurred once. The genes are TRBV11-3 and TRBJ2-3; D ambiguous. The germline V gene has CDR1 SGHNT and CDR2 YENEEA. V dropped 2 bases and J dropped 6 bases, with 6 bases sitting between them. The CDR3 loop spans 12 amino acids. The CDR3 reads CASSLSGDTQYF. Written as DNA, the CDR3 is TGTGCCAGCAGCTTATCCGGGGATACGCAGTATTTT.

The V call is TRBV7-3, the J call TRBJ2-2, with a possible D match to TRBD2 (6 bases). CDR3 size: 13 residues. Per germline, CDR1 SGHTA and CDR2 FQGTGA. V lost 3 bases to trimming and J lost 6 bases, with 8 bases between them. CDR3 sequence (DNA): TGTGCCAGCAGCTTCGGGGGATCCGGGGAGCTGTTTTTT. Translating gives CASSFGGSGELFF.

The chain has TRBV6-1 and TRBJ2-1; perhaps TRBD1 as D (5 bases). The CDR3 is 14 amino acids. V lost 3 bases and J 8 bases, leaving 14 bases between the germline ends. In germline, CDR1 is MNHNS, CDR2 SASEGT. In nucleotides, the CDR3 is TGTGCCAGCAGTGATTACAGGAGAAGAGATGAGCAGTTCTTC. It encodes CASSDYRRRDEQFF.

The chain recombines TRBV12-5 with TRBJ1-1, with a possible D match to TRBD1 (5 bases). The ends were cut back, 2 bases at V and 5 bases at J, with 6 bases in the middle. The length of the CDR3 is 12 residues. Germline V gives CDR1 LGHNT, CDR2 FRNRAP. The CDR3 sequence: CASGLRGTEAFF. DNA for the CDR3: TGTGCTAGTGGTTTGAGGGGTACTGAAGCTTTCTTT.

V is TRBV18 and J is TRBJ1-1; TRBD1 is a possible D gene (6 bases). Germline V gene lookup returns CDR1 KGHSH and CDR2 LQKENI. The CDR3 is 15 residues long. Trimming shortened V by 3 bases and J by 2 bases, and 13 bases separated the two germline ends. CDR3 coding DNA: TGTGCCAGCTCACCGCGACAGGAGACAAACACTGAAGCTTTCTTT. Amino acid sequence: CASSPRQETNTEAFF.

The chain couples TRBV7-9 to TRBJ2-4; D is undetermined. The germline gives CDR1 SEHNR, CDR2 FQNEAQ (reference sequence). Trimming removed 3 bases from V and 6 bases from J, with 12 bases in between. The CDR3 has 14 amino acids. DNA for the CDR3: TGTGCCAGCAGCTTTTCCGGGCCGCGAAACATTCAGTACTTC. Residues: CASSFSGPRNIQYF.

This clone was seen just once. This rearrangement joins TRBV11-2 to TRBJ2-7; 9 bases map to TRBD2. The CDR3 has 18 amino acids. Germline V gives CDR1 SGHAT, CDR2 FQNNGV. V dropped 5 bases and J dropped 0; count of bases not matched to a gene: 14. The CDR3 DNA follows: TGTGCCAGCAGCCCTCGCCCGGGACTAGCAGCAGGCTCCTACGAGCAGTACTTC. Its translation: CASSPRPGLAAGSYEQYF.

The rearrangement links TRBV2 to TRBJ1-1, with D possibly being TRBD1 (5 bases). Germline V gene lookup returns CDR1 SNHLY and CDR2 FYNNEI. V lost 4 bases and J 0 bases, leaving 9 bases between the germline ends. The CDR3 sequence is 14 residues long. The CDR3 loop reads CASSARGLNTEAFF. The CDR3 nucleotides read TGTGCCAGCAGTGCACGGGGCCTGAACACTGAAGCTTTCTTT.

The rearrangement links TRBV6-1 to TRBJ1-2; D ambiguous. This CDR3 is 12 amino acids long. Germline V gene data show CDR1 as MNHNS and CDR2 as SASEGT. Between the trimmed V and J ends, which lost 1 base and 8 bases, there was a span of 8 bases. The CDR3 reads CASSEEFGGYTF. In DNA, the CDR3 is TGTGCCAGCAGTGAAGAGTTTGGGGGCTACACCTTC.

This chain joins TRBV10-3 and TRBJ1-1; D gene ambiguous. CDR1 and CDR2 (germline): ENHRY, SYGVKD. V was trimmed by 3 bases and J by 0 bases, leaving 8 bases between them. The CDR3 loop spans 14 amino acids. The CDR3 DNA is TGTGCCATCAGTGAAACCGCAATGAACACTGAAGCTTTCTTT. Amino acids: CAISETAMNTEAFF.

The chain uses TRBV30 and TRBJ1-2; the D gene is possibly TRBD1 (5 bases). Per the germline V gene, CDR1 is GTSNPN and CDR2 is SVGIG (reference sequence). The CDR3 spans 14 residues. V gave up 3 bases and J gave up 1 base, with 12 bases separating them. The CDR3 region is CAWSRGGVNYGYTF. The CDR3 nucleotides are TGTGCCTGGAGCCGGGGAGGGGTTAACTATGGCTACACCTTC.

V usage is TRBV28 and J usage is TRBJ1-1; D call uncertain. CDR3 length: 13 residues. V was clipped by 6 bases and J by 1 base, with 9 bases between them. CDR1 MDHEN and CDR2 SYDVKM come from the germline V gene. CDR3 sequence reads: CASRSGPNTEAFF. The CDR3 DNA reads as TGTGCCAGCAGATCCGGGCCGAACACTGAAGCTTTCTTT.

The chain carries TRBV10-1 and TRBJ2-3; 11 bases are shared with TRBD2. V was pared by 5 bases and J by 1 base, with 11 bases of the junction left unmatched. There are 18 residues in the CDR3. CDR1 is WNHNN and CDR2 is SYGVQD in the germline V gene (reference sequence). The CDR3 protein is CASSFSKTSGKGTDTQYF. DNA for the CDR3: TGCGCCAGCAGTTTTTCCAAGACTAGCGGGAAGGGCACAGATACGCAGTATTTT.

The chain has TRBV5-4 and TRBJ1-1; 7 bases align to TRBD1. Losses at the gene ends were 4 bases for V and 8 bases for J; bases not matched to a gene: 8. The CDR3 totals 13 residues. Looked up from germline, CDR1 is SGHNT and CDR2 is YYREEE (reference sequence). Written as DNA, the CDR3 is TGTGCCAGCAGCCCCGACCCGACAGGGGAAGCTTTCTTT. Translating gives CASSPDPTGEAFF.

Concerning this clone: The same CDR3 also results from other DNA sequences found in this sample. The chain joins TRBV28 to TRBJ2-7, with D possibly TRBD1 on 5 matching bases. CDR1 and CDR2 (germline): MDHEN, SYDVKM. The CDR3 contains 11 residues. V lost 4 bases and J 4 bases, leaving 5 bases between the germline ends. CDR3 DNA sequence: TGTGCCAGCAGTTCAGGGTACGAGCAGTACTTC. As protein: CASSSGYEQYF.